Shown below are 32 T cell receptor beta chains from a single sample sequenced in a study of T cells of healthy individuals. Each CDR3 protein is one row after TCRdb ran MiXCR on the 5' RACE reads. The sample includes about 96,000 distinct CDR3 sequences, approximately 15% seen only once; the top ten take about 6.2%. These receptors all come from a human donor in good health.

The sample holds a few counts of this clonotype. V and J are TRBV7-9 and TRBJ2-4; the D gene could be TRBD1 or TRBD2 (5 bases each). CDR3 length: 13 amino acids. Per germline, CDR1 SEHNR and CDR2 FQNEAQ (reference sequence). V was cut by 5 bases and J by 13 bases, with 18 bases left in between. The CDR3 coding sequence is TGTGCCAGCAGCAAAGGGACGGACGTGGCCCAGTACTTC. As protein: CASSKGTDVAQYF.

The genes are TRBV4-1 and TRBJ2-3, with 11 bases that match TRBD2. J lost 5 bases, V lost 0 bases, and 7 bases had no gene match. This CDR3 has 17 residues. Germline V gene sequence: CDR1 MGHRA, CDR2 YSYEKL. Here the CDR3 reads CASSQERLAGGGDTQYF. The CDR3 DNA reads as TGCGCCAGCAGCCAAGAGAGGCTAGCGGGGGGTGGAGATACGCAGTATTTT.

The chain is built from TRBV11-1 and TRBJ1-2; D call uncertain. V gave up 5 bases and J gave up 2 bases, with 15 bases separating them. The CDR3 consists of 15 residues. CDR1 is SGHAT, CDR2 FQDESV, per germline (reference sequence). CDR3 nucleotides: TGTGCCAGCAGCCTCAGTTCCACAGTAAACTATGGCTACACCTTC. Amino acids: CASSLSSTVNYGYTF.

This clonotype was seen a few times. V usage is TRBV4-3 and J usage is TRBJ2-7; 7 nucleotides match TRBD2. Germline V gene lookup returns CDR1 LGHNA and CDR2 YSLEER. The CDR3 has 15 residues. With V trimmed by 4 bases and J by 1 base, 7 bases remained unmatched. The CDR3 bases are TGCGCCAGCAGCCGGGCTCGAGCGGGGTCCTACGAGCAGTACTTC. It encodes CASSRARAGSYEQYF.

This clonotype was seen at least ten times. The CDR3 nucleotides read TGTGCCAGCAGCACAGCGGGGTATAGCAATCAGCCCCAGCATTTT. It is translated as CASSTAGYSNQPQHF. The genes are TRBV6-2 or TRBV6-3 and TRBJ1-5; no clear D. The CDR3 is made up of 15 amino acids. CDR1 is MNHEY, CDR2 SVGEGT, per germline. V shed 6 bases and J shed 0 bases, with 12 bases lying between them.

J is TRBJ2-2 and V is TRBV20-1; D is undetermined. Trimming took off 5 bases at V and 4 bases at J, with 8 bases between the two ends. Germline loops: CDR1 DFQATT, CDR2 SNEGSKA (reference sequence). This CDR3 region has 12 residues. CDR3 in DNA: TGCAGTGCTCGGGTGGGCACCGGGGAGCTGTTTTTT. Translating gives CSARVGTGELFF.

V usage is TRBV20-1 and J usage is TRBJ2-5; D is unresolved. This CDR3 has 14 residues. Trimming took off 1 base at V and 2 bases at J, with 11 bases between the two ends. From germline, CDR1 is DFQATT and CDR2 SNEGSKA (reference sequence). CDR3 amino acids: CSARVLRFQETQYF. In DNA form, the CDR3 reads TGCAGTGCTAGAGTTCTCCGGTTTCAAGAGACCCAGTACTTC.

CDR3 nucleotide sequence: TGCAGCGCCAGTTTCGACAGATATAACACTGAAGCTTTCTTT. This sequence encodes CSASFDRYNTEAFF. The gene calls are TRBV29-1 and TRBJ1-1; D might be TRBD1 (5 bases). Per germline, CDR1 SQVTM and CDR2 ANQGSEA. Trimming cost V 7 bases and J 2 bases, with 17 bases left between them. The CDR3 has 14 residues.

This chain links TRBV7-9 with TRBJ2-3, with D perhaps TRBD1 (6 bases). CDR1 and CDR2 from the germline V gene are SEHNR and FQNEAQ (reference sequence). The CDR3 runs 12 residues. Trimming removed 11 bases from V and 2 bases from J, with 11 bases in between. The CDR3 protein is CAEGVVTDTQYF. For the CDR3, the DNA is TGTGCCGAGGGGGTGGTCACAGATACGCAGTATTTT.

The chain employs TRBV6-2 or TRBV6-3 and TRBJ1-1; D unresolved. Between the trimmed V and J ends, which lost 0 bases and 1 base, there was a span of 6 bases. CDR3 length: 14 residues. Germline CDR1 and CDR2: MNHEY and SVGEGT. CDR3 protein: CASSYSYRNTEAFF. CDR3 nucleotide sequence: TGTGCCAGCAGTTACTCTTATAGGAACACTGAAGCTTTCTTT.

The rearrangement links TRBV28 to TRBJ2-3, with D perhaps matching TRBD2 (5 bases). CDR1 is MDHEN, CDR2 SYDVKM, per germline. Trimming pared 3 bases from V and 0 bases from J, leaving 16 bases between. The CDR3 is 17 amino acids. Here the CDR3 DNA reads TGTGCCAGCAGTTTGGACTTAACGGACTCTAGCACAGATACGCAGTATTTT. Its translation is CASSLDLTDSSTDTQYF.

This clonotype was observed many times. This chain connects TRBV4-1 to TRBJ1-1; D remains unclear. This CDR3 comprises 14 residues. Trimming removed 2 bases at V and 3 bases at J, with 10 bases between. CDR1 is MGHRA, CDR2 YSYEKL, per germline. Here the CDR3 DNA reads TGCGCCAGCAGCCAACCTTTTAAGTACACTGAAGCTTTCTTT. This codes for CASSQPFKYTEAFF.

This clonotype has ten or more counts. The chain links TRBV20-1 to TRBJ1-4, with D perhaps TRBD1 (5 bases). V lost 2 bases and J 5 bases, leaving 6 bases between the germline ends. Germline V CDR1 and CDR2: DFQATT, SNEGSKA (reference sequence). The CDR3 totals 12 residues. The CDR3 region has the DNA TGCAGTGCTAGACGGGGGAATGAAAAACTGTTTTTT. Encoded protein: CSARRGNEKLFF.

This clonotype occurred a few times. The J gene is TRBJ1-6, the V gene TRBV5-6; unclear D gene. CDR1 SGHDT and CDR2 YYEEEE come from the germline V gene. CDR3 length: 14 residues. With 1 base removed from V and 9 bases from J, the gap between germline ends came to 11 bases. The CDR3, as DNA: TGTGCCAGCAGCTTGCCCGGGCGCGGTTCACCCCTCCACTTT. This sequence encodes CASSLPGRGSPLHF.

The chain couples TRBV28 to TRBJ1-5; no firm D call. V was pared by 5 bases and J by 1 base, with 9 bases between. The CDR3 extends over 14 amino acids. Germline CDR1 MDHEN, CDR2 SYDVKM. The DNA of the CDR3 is TGTGCCAGCAGTCCACATTCGAGCAATCAGCCCCAGCATTTT. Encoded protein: CASSPHSSNQPQHF.

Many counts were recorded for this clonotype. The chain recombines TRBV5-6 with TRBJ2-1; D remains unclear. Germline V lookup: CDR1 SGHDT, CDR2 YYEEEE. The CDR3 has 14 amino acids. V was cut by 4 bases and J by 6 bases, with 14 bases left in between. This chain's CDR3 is CASSLVGLGNEQFF. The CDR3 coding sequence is TGTGCCAGCAGCCTGGTCGGCCTAGGCAATGAGCAGTTCTTC.

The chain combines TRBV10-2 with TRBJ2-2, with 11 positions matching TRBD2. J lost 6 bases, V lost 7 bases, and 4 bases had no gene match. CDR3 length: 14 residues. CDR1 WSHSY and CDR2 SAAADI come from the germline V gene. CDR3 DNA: TGCGCCAGCACACGGACTAGCGGGCCCGGGGAGCTGTTTTTT. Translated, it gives CASTRTSGPGELFF.

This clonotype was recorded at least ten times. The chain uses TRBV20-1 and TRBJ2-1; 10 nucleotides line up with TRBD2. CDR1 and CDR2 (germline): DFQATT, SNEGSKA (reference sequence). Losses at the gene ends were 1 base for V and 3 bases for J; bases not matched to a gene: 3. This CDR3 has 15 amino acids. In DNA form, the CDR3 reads TGCAGTGCTAGAGTGAAGCGGGGGGGCTACAATGAGCAGTTCTTC. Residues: CSARVKRGGYNEQFF.

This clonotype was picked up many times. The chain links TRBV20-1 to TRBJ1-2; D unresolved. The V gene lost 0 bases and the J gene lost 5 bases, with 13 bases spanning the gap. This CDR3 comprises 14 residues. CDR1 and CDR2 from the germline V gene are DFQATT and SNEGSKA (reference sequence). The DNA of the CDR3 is TGCAGTGCTAGAGATGGGGTCGTTGGTTATGGCTACACCTTC. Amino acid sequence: CSARDGVVGYGYTF.

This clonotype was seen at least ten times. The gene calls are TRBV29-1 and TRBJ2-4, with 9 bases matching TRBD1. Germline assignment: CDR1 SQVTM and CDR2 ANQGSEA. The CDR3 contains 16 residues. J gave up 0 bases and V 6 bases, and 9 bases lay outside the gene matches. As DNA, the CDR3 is TGCAGCGTCGCAGACAGGGGACAGGGAGCCAAAAACATTCAGTACTTC. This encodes CSVADRGQGAKNIQYF.

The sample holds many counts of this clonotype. The CDR3 loop is CASSPLREGVGNTIYF. In DNA form, the CDR3 reads TGTGCCAGCAGCCCCCTTCGAGAGGGCGTCGGAAACACCATATATTTT. The chain couples TRBV7-6 to TRBJ1-3; D ambiguous. The CDR3 covers 16 residues. Germline V lookup: CDR1 SGHVS, CDR2 FNYEAQ. V lost 5 bases to trimming and J lost 4 bases, with 18 bases between them.

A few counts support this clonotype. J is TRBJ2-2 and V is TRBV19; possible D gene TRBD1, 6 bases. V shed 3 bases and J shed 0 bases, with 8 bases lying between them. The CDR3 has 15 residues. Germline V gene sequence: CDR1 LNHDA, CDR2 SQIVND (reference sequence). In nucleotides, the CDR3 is TGTGCCAGTAGTATGGGGACACCGAACACCGGGGAGCTGTTTTTT. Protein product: CASSMGTPNTGELFF.

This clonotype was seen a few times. This CDR3 reads CASSLGGQYGYTF. The CDR3 DNA is TGTGCCAGCAGCTTAGGGGGACAGTACGGCTACACCTTC. The V call is TRBV13, the J call TRBJ1-2; 7 bases line up with TRBD1. Germline assignment: CDR1 PRHDT and CDR2 FYEKMQ (reference sequence). V lost 0 bases to trimming and J lost 8 bases; unmatched junction nucleotides: 3. The CDR3 is made up of 13 amino acids.

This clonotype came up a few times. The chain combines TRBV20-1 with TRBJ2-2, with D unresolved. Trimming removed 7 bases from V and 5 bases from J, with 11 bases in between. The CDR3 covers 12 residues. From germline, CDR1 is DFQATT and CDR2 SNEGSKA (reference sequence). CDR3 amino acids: CSGWGGTGELFF. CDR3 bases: TGCAGTGGCTGGGGTGGGACCGGGGAGCTGTTTTTT.

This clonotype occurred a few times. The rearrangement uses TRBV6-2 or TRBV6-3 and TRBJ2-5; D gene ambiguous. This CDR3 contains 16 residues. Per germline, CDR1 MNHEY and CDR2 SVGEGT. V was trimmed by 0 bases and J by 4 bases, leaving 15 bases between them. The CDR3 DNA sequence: TGTGCCAGCAGTTACTCGGACCGCCTCATAATAGAGACCCAGTACTTC. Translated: CASSYSDRLIIETQYF.

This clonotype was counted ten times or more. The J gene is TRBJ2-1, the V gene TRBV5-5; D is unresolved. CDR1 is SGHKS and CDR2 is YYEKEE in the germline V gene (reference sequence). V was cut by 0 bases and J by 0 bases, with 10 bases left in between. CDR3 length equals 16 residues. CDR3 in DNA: TGTGCCAGCAGCTTGGATGTGTTGCTCTCCTACAATGAGCAGTTCTTC. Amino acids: CASSLDVLLSYNEQFF.

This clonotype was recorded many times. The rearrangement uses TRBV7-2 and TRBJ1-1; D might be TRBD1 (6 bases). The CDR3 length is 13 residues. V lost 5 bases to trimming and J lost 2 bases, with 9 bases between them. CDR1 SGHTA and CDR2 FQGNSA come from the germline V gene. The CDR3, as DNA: TGTGCCAGCAGCCTGGACAGTAACACTGAAGCTTTCTTT. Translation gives CASSLDSNTEAFF.

CDR3 loop: CASSLGRQAFF. DNA of the CDR3: TGTGCCAGCAGTTTAGGGCGTCAAGCTTTCTTT. The chain joins TRBV28 to TRBJ1-1; D call uncertain. Trimming left V 2 bases short and J 9 bases short, with 7 bases between. Per germline, CDR1 MDHEN and CDR2 SYDVKM. This CDR3 is built from 11 residues.

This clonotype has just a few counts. The chain's CDR3 is CASSSAKFNGVHEQYF. Written as DNA, the CDR3 is TGTGCCAGCAGTTCCGCGAAATTTAACGGGGTCCACGAGCAGTACTTC. This chain uses TRBV27 with TRBJ2-7; TRBD2 is a possible D gene (5 bases). The germline V and J ends were trimmed by 4 bases and 5 bases, with 21 bases remaining between them. Germline V gives CDR1 MNHEY, CDR2 SMNVEV (reference sequence). This CDR3 has 16 residues.

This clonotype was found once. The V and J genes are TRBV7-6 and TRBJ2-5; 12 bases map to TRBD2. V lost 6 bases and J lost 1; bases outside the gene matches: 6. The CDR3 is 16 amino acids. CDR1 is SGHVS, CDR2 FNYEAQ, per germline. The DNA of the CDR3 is TGTGCCAGCAGGCGAAGACTAGCGGGAGCCCAAGAGACCCAGTACTTC. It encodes CASRRRLAGAQETQYF.

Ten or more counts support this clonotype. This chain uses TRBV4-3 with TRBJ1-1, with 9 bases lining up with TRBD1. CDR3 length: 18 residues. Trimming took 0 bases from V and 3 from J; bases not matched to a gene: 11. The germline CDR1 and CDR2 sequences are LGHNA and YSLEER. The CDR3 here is CASSQDSATGGLDTEAFF. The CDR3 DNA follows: TGCGCCAGCAGCCAAGATAGCGCGACAGGGGGTTTGGACACTGAAGCTTTCTTT.

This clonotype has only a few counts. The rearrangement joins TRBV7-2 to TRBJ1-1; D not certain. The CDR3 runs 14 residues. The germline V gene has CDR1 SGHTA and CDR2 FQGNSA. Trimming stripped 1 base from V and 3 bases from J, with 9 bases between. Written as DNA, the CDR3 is TGTGCCAGCAGCTTAGATCCGGGTTACACTGAAGCTTTCTTT. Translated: CASSLDPGYTEAFF.